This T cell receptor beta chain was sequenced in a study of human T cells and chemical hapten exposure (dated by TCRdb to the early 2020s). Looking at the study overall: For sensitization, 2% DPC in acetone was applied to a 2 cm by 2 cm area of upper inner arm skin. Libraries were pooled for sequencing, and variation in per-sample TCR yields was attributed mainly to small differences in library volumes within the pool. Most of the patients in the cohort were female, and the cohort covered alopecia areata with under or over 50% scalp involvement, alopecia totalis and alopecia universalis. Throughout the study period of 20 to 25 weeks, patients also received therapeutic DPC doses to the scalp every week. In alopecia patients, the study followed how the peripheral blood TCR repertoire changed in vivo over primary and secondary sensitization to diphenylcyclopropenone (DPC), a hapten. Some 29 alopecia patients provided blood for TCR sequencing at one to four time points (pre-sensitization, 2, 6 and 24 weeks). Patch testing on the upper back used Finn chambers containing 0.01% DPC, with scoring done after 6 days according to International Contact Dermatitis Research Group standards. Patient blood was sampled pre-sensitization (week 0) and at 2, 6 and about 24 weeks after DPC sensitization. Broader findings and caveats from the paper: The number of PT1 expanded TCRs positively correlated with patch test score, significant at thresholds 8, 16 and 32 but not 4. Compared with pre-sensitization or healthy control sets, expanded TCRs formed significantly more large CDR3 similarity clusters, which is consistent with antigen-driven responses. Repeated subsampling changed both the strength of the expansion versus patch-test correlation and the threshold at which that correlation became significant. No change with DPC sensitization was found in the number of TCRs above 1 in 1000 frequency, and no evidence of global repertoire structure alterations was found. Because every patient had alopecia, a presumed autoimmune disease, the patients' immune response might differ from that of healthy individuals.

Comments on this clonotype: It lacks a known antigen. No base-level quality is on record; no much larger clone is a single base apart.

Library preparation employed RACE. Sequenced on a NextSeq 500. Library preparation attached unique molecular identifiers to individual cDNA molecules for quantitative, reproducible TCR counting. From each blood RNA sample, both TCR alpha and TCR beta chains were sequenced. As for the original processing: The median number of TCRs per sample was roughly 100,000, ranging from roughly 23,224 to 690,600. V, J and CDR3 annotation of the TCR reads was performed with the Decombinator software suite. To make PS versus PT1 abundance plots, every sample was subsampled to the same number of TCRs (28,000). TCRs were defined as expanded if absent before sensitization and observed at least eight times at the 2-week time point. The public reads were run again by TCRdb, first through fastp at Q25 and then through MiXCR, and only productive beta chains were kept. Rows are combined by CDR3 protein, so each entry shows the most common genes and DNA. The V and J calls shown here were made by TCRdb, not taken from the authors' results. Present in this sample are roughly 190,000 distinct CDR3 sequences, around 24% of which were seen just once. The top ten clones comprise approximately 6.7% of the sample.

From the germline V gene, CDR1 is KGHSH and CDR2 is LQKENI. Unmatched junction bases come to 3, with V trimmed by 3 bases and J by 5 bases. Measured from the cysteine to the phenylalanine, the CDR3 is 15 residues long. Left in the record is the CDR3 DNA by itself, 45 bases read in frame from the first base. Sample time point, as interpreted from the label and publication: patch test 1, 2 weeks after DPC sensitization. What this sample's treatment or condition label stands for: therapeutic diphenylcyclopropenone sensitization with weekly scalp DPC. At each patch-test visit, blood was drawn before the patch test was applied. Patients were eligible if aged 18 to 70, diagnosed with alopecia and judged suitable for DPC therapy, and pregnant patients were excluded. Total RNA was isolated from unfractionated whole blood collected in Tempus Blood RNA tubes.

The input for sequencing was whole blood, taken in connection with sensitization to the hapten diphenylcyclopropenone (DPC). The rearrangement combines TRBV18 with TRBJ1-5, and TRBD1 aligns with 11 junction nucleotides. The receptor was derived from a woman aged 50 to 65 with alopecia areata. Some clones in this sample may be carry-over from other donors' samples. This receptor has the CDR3 CASSPGQGGHQPQHF. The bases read TGTGCCAGCTCACCGGGACAGGGGGGTCATCAGCCCCAGCATTTT.